This T cell receptor beta chain comes out of a study of cytomegalovirus exposure and HLA in healthy donors. Study-wide results and caveats: While the bulk of TCR sequences proved rare, some public TCRs turned up in many donors. Researchers reported that a few CMV-associated chains were confirmed in vitro as CMV antigen-specific. There were fewer than 200 TCR beta chains listed as cytomegalovirus-associated.

Germline V lookup: CDR1 MNHEY, CDR2 SMNVEV (reference sequence). The CDR3 covers 17 residues. Unmatched junction bases numbered 10, after V lost 5 bases and J lost 1 base. Assay used: immunoSEQ multiplex PCR; TCRdb lists only in-frame clones, some missing. The sample shows 89,000 or so clones, approximately 95% of them seen only once. In the case of this clone: Its antigen remains unidentified.

The specimen was PBMCs. The receptor was isolated from a woman in her 30s in good health and CMV-seropositive. This sequence joins TRBV27 and TRBJ2-2, with 7 nucleotides matching TRBD1. As DNA, the CDR3 is TGTGCCAGCAGTCCCGGCCCGGGACAGATGAACACCGGGGAGCTGTTTTTT. It encodes CASSPGPGQMNTGELFF.